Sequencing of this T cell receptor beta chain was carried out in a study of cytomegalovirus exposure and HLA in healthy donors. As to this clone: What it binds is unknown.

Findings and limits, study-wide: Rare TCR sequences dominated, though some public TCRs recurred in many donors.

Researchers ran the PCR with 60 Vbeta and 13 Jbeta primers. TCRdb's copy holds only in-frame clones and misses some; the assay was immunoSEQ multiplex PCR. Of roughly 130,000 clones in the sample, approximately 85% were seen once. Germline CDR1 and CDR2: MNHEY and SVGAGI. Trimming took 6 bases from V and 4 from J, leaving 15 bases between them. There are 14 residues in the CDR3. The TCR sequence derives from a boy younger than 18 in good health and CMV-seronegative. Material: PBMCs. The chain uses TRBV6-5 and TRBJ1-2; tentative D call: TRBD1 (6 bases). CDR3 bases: TGTGCCAGCAGGGTCGACAGGACTCCCTATGGCTACACCTTC. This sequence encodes CASRVDRTPYGYTF.